These 22 T cell receptor beta chains were all obtained from the same sample, sequenced in a study of blood T cell repertoires in COVID-19. Data came from immunoSEQ multiplex PCR; TCRdb stores just in-frame clones and leaves some out. The table lists 270,000 or so clones, approximately 90% of them singletons. The sequencing sample was made of peripheral blood. The receptors were sampled from a man aged 35 to 55 with acute or convalescent COVID-19.

This chain connects TRBV4-1 to TRBJ2-1; no clear D. This CDR3 has 12 residues. The ends were cut back, 4 bases at V and 7 bases at J, with 8 bases in the middle. CDR1 MGHRA and CDR2 YSYEKL come from the germline V gene. The CDR3 region is CASSPRRNEQFF. DNA for the CDR3: TGCGCCAGCAGCCCCCGCCGGAATGAGCAGTTCTTC.

The V and J genes are TRBV5-6 and TRBJ1-2; 8 positions match TRBD1. CDR1 is SGHDT, CDR2 YYEEEE, per germline. Trimming at V came to 5 bases and at J to 6 bases, leaving 3 bases not matched to a gene. This CDR3 is 12 amino acids long. CDR3: CASRDRAHGYTF. The CDR3 DNA reads as TGTGCCAGCAGGGACAGGGCACATGGCTACACCTTC.

This chain links TRBV6-5 with TRBJ1-2; tentative D call: TRBD1 (5 bases). The CDR3 sequence is 15 residues long. Germline lookup yields CDR1 MNHEY and CDR2 SVGAGI. Trimming removed 5 bases from V and 6 bases from J, with 19 bases in between. CDR3 nucleotides: TGTGCCAGCAGTCAGGGAGGGTGGGGGGTTGATGGCTACACCTTC. Its translation is CASSQGGWGVDGYTF.

The CDR3 sequence: CASSFGTSPLQETQYF. CDR3 coding DNA: TGTGCCAGCAGCTTTGGGACTAGCCCCCTCCAAGAGACCCAGTACTTC. The V call is TRBV7-2, the J call TRBJ2-5; 9 bases line up with TRBD2. Losses at the gene ends were 3 bases for V and 1 base for J; bases not matched to a gene: 6. From germline, CDR1 is SGHTA and CDR2 FQGNSA. The CDR3 loop spans 16 amino acids.

The chain links TRBV6-5 to TRBJ1-6; D unresolved. V was trimmed by 6 bases and J by 0 bases, leaving 9 bases between them. The CDR3 has 15 residues. Germline V lookup: CDR1 MNHEY, CDR2 SVGAGI. CDR3 amino acids: CASSRESSYNSPLHF. CDR3 in DNA: TGTGCCAGCAGCCGGGAAAGCTCCTATAATTCACCCCTCCACTTT.

The genes are TRBV12-5 and TRBJ2-2; D unresolved. Germline V gives CDR1 LGHNT, CDR2 FRNRAP. This CDR3 is built from 15 residues. Trimming removed 0 bases from V and 1 base from J, with 6 bases in between. This chain's CDR3 is CASGLVTVNTGELFF. The CDR3 DNA sequence: TGTGCTAGTGGTTTGGTAACAGTGAACACCGGGGAGCTGTTTTTT.

The CDR3 sequence is CLSNRGINYGYTF. In nucleotides, the CDR3 is TGTTTATCAAACAGGGGAATAAACTATGGCTACACCTTC. The chain joins TRBV2 to TRBJ1-2; TRBD1 agrees at 7 bases. CDR1 and CDR2 from the germline V gene are SNHLY and FYNNEI. CDR3 length: 13 amino acids.

This chain links TRBV5-6 with TRBJ1-3, with D tentatively TRBD1 (5 bases). The CDR3 sequence is 15 residues long. Deletions cut 1 base from V and 0 bases from J, with 8 bases between. CDR1 and CDR2 from the germline V gene are SGHDT and YYEEEE. CDR3 bases: TGTGCCAGCAGCTTGACAGGTAGCTCTGGAAACACCATATATTTT. Protein product: CASSLTGSSGNTIYF.

J is TRBJ1-5 and V is TRBV2; D may be TRBD1 (6 bases). The germline gives CDR1 SNHLY, CDR2 FYNNEI. V was shortened by 4 bases and J by 7 bases, with 11 bases between the two germline ends. The length of the CDR3 is 13 residues. CDR3 in DNA: TGTGCCAGCAGTGCGGGGGGCGCCCAGCCCCAGCATTTT. Its protein product is CASSAGGAQPQHF.

V gene TRBV19 combines with J gene TRBJ2-5; D might be TRBD1 (5 bases). Germline V CDR1 and CDR2: LNHDA, SQIVND (reference sequence). Trimming took 2 bases from V and 4 from J, leaving 8 bases between them. The CDR3 runs 13 residues. The CDR3 DNA sequence: TGTGCCAGTAGTATAAACCAGGGAGAGACCCAGTACTTC. Residues: CASSINQGETQYF. Full variable domain (remainder filled in from reference TRBV19 and TRBJ2-5): DGGITQSPKYLFRKEGQNVTLSCEQNLNHDAMYWYRQDPGQGLRLIYYSQIVNDFQKGDIAEGYSVSREKKESFPLTVTSAQKNPTAFYLCASSINQGETQYFGPGTRLLVL.

This chain uses TRBV3-1 (or the pseudogene TRBV3-2) with TRBJ1-6, with TRBD1 identical over 8 bases. Germline V gene lookup returns CDR1 LGHDT and CDR2 YNNKEL (reference sequence). The CDR3 covers 16 residues. With V trimmed by 4 bases and J by 7 bases, 9 bases remained unmatched. The CDR3 DNA reads as TGTGCCAGCAGCCTATTAGGACAGGGAAGGAATTCACCCCTCCACTTT. Translation: CASSLLGQGRNSPLHF.

This sequence joins TRBV30 and TRBJ2-2; D is unclear. This CDR3 spans 11 amino acids. Germline V gene data show CDR1 as GTSNPN and CDR2 as SVGIG (reference sequence). Trimming took 3 bases from V and 3 from J, leaving 2 bases between them. The CDR3 spells CAWSDTGELFF. CDR3 DNA: TGTGCCTGGAGCGACACCGGGGAGCTGTTTTTT.

The sample holds a few counts of this clone. V usage is TRBV12-5 and J usage is TRBJ2-5, with D tentatively TRBD1 (6 bases). This CDR3 region has 13 residues. The V gene's germline CDR1 is LGHNT and CDR2 FRNRAP. V was clipped by 6 bases and J by 2 bases, with 10 bases between them. CDR3 nucleotide sequence: TGTGCTAGTGGCCCTACAGGGCAAGAGACCCAGTACTTC. It specifies CASGPTGQETQYF. The full variable domain, in which reference TRBV12-5 and TRBJ2-5 provide the parts outside the CDR3, is DARVTQTPRHKVTEMGQEVTMRCQPILGHNTVFWYRQTMMQGLELLAYFRNRAPLDDSGMPKDRFSAEMPDATLATLKIQPSEPRDSAVYFCASGPTGQETQYFGPGTRLLVL.

V and J are TRBV7-8 and TRBJ1-1; a possible D gene is TRBD1 (6 bases). V dropped 3 bases and J dropped 2 bases, with 19 bases sitting between them. Germline V gene sequence: CDR1 SGHVS, CDR2 FQNEAQ. CDR3 length equals 17 residues. CDR3 in DNA: TGTGCCAGCAGCTTTCCCGTCGACAGGATAGAAAACACTGAAGCTTTCTTT. The encoded protein is CASSFPVDRIENTEAFF.

The chain combines TRBV6-6 with TRBJ2-4; 9 bases are shared with TRBD2. This CDR3 has 13 residues. Looked up from germline, CDR1 is MNHNY and CDR2 is SVGAGI (reference sequence). Germline trimming cut 6 bases from V and 5 bases from J; bases unmatched to any gene: 2. CDR3 bases: TGTGCCAGCAGACCTAGCGGGGAAAACATTCAGTACTTC. The encoded protein is CASRPSGENIQYF.

This rearrangement joins TRBV29-1 to TRBJ2-1; 7 bases are shared with TRBD2. J was trimmed by 5 bases and V by 4 bases; bases with no gene match: 5. Germline V gene data show CDR1 as SQVTM and CDR2 as ANQGSEA. The CDR3 length is 13 residues. DNA for the CDR3: TGCAGCGTTGTGGGGGGAGGGGACAATGAGCAGTTCTTC. Amino acids: CSVVGGGDNEQFF.

The chain has TRBV29-1 and TRBJ1-2, with 7 bases matching TRBD1. The CDR3 extends over 13 amino acids. V shed 1 base, J shed 9 bases, and the junction held 8 bases outside the gene matches. CDR1 is SQVTM, CDR2 ANQGSEA, per germline. In nucleotides, the CDR3 is TGCAGCGTTGAAGTCGTCGACAGGGCTAGCTACACCTTC. This codes for CSVEVVDRASYTF.

The rearrangement joins TRBV7-9 to TRBJ1-6; TRBD1 might be the D (5 bases). The CDR3 sequence is 15 residues long. Germline CDR1 reads SEHNR; CDR2 reads FQNEAQ (reference sequence). Trimming left V 2 bases short and J 7 bases short, with 12 bases between. The CDR3: CASSLLEGRNSPLHF. DNA of the CDR3: TGTGCCAGCAGCTTATTGGAGGGGCGCAATTCACCCCTCCACTTT.

The chain joins TRBV3-1 (or the pseudogene TRBV3-2) to TRBJ1-2; D gene unclear. V was pared by 3 bases and J by 6 bases, with 14 bases between. Per the germline V gene, CDR1 is LGHDT and CDR2 is YNNKEL (reference sequence). There are 14 residues in the CDR3. The DNA of the CDR3 is TGTGCCAGCAGCCACAGACTTGTCGGGGATGGCTACACCTTC. This gives the protein CASSHRLVGDGYTF.

This chain links TRBV19 with TRBJ1-2, with a weak D call TRBD1 (5 bases). CDR1 and CDR2 from the germline V gene are LNHDA and SQIVND (reference sequence). The CDR3 covers 13 residues. The ends were cut back, 7 bases at V and 3 bases at J, with 12 bases in the middle. CDR3 loop: CASKEGRHYGYTF. The CDR3 nucleotides read TGTGCCAGTAAGGAGGGGCGACACTATGGCTACACCTTC.

The V and J genes are TRBV30 and TRBJ1-6, with D possibly being TRBD1 (5 bases). The CDR3 runs to 13 residues. V was pared by 0 bases and J by 9 bases, with 9 bases between. Germline V gene lookup returns CDR1 GTSNPN and CDR2 SVGIG (reference sequence). This CDR3 is CAWSVPGGSPLHF. CDR3 nucleotide sequence: TGTGCCTGGAGTGTACCGGGGGGTTCACCCCTCCACTTT.

On this clone: In the same sample, other DNA sequences code for this CDR3. The chain combines TRBV5-1 with TRBJ1-4; possible D gene TRBD1, 5 bases. The CDR3 is 14 amino acids. V was cut by 5 bases and J by 1 base, with 9 bases left in between. Germline CDR1 is SGHRS and CDR2 is YFSETQ. CDR3 region: CASSPTGTNEKLFF. In nucleotides, the CDR3 is TGCGCCAGCAGTCCAACAGGAACTAATGAAAAACTGTTTTTT.